Presented here are 7 T cell receptor beta chains from one specimen sequenced in a study of PD-1 blockade in classical Hodgkin lymphoma. Repertoires were generated with immunoSEQ multiplex PCR, while TCRdb's copy carries only in-frame clones and drops some. The sample records about 100,000 clones, around 80% being singletons. In every patient, relapse followed autologous stem cell transplantation, while exposure to brentuximab vedotin differed. This material consisted of peripheral blood mononuclear cells (PBMCs), taken at baseline. The origin of the receptors is a human donor with classical Hodgkin lymphoma.

The J gene is TRBJ2-5, the V gene TRBV7-3; TRBD1 might be the D (5 bases). Germline CDR1 reads SGHTA; CDR2 reads FQGTGA. V lost 2 bases to trimming and J lost 5 bases, with 15 bases between them. The CDR3 has 15 residues. CDR3 DNA sequence: TGTGCCAGCAGCTTACAGGGCAGGGTATCGGAGACCCAGTACTTC. Translating it yields CASSLQGRVSETQYF.

The chain uses TRBV5-1 and TRBJ2-2; D may be TRBD2 (5 bases). Germline-derived CDR1 and CDR2 are SGHRS and YFSETQ. V lost 4 bases, J lost 0 bases, and 10 bases lay in between. The CDR3 length is 15 residues. The CDR3 DNA sequence: TGCGCCAGCAGCGTCCGGGATTCGAACACCGGGGAGCTGTTTTTT. As protein: CASSVRDSNTGELFF.

The chain recombines TRBV19 with TRBJ2-1; D gene uncertain. Per the germline V gene, CDR1 is LNHDA and CDR2 is SQIVND (reference sequence). The V gene lost 5 bases and the J gene lost 7 bases, with 18 bases spanning the gap. The CDR3 extends over 15 amino acids. CDR3 residues: CASSGPSSIVNEQFF. The CDR3 DNA reads TGTGCCAGTAGTGGTCCAAGCAGTATAGTGAATGAGCAGTTCTTC.

V usage is TRBV29-1 and J usage is TRBJ2-7; 13 positions match TRBD2. Germline values: CDR1 SQVTM, CDR2 ANQGSEA. The CDR3 extends over 14 amino acids. J was trimmed by 2 bases and V by 6 bases; bases with no gene match: 4. Written as DNA, the CDR3 is TGCAGCGTCAGACTAGCGGGAGGAGCCTACGAGCAGTACTTC. As protein: CSVRLAGGAYEQYF.

V gene TRBV19 combines with J gene TRBJ2-3, with D possibly matching TRBD1 (6 bases). CDR1 LNHDA and CDR2 SQIVND come from the germline V gene (reference sequence). V was pared by 3 bases and J by 1 base, with 8 bases between. This CDR3 has 14 residues. The CDR3 spells CASSIPGGTDTQYF. CDR3 sequence (DNA): TGTGCCAGTAGTATCCCAGGGGGCACAGATACGCAGTATTTT.

The J gene is TRBJ1-2, the V gene TRBV28; D perhaps matches TRBD1 (6 bases). Per germline, CDR1 MDHEN and CDR2 SYDVKM. V dropped 1 base and J dropped 7 bases, with 13 bases sitting between them. The CDR3 is made up of 14 amino acids. This CDR3 reads CASSLSSGAVGYTF. Here the CDR3 DNA reads TGTGCCAGCAGTTTATCGTCAGGGGCGGTTGGCTACACCTTC.

This clone occurred a few times. The rearrangement joins TRBV5-1 to TRBJ2-1; the D call may be TRBD1 or TRBD2 (5 bases each). Germline loops: CDR1 SGHRS, CDR2 YFSETQ. Trimming pared 3 bases from V and 5 bases from J, leaving 9 bases between. The CDR3 runs to 13 residues. This CDR3 reads CASSSGPNNEQFF. The CDR3 DNA sequence: TGCGCCAGCAGCTCGGGACCTAACAATGAGCAGTTCTTC.